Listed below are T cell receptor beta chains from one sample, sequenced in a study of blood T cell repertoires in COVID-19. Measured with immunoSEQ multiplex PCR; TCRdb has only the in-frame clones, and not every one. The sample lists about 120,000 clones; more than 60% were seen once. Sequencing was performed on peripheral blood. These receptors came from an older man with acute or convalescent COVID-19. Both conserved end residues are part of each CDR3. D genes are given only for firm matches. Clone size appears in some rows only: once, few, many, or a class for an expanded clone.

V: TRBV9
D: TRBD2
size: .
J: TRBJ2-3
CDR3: CASRPGPGLEGTDTQYF
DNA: TGTGCCAGCAGACCGGGACCGGGACTAGAGGGCACAGATACGCAGTATTTT

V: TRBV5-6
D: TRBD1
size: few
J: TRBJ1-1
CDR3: CASSLDRTGGVFGAFF
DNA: TGTGCCAGCAGCTTAGATCGGACAGGGGGCGTCTTCGGTGCTTTCTTT

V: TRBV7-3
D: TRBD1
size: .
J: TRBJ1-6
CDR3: CASRDSLNSPLHF
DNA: TGTGCCAGCCGGGACAGCCTTAATTCACCCCTCCACTTT

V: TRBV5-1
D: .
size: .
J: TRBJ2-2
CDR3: CASSLGGEVGSGELFF
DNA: TGCGCCAGCAGCCTAGGGGGAGAAGTCGGTTCCGGGGAGCTGTTTTTT

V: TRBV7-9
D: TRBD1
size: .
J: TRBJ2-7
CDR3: CASSFGPGDRGYEQYF
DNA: TGTGCCAGCAGCTTCGGCCCAGGGGACAGGGGGTACGAGCAGTACTTC

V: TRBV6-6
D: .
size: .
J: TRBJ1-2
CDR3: CASRNPGDHGYTF
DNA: TGTGCCAGCAGAAACCCGGGGGACCATGGCTACACCTTC

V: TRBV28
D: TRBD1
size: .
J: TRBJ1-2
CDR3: CASRRTGGDGYTF
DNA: TGTGCCAGCAGGAGGACAGGGGGCGATGGCTACACCTTC

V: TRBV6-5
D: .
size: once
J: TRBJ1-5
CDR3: CASSSHLEPSNQPQHF
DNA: TGTGCCAGCAGTTCCCATTTGGAGCCAAGCAATCAGCCCCAGCATTTT

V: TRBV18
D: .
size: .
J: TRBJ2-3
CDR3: CASSQGHGGDTQYF
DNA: TGTGCCAGCTCACAAGGGCACGGAGGAGATACGCAGTATTTT

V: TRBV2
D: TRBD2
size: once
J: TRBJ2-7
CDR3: CASTLYESSGGYEQYF
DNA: TGTGCCAGCACCCTATATGAGTCCAGCGGGGGATACGAGCAGTACTTC

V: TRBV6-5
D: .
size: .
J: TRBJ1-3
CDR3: CASFPSSGNTIYF
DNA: TGTGCCAGCTTTCCGAGCTCTGGAAACACCATATATTTT

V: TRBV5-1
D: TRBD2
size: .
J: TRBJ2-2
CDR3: CASTVLAGDTGELFF
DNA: TGCGCCAGCACGGTCCTAGCGGGGGACACCGGGGAGCTGTTTTTT

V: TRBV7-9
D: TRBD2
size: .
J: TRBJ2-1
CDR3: CASSAYAGTRYFSEQFF
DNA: TGTGCCAGCAGCGCTTACGCCGGGACTAGATATTTTAGTGAGCAGTTCTTC

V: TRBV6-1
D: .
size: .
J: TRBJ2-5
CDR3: CASSLNSLETQYF
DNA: TGTGCCAGCAGTCTTAACTCTCTGGAGACCCAGTACTTC

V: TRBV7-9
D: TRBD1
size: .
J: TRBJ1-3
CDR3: CASRGTGTVGNTIYF
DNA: TGTGCCAGCAGGGGGACCGGGACAGTCGGAAACACCATATATTTT

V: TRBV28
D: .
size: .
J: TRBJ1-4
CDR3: CASSRGREKLFF
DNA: TGTGCCAGCAGCAGGGGAAGGGAAAAACTGTTTTTT

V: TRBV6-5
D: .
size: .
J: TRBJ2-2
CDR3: CASSYTANTGELFF
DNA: TGTGCCAGCAGTTATACAGCGAACACCGGGGAGCTGTTTTTT

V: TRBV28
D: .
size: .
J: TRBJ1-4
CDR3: CASSLPGRTAGKLFF
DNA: TGTGCCAGCAGTTTACCCGGGAGAACAGCGGGAAAACTGTTTTTT

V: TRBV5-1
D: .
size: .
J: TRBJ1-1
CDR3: CASSLWQMNTEAFF
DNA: TGCGCCAGCAGCTTGTGGCAGATGAACACTGAAGCTTTCTTT

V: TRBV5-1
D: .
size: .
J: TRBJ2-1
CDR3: CASSSDSANEQFF
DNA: TGCGCCAGCAGCTCGGACAGCGCTAATGAGCAGTTCTTC

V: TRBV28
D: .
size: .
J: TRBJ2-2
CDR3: CASSFQGRTGELFF
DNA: TGTGCCAGCAGTTTCCAGGGGCGAACCGGGGAGCTGTTTTTT

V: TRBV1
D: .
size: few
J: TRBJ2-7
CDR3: CTSSQPRGRGPYEQYF
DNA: TGCACCAGCAGCCAACCACGTGGGCGGGGTCCCTACGAGCAGTACTTC

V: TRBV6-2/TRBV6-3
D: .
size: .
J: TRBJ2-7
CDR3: CASSRSTGSSYEQYF
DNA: TGTGCCAGCAGCCGGTCGACGGGGAGCTCCTACGAGCAGTACTTC

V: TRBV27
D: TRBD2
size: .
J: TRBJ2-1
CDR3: CASSRLAGGYNEQFF
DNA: TGTGCCAGCAGCAGACTAGCGGGAGGCTACAATGAGCAGTTCTTC

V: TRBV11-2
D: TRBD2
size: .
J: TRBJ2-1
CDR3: CASSSLGGYNEQFF
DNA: TGTGCCAGCAGCTCCCTCGGGGGGTACAATGAGCAGTTCTTC

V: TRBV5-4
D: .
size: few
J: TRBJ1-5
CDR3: CASSLQGYNQPQHF
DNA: TGTGCCAGCAGCCTACAGGGATACAATCAGCCCCAGCATTTT

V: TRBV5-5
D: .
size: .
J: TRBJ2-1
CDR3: CASTLDGVSYNEQFF
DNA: TGTGCCAGCACCTTGGACGGGGTCTCCTACAATGAGCAGTTCTTC

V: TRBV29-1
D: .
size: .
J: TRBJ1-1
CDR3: CSAGGLGSEAFF
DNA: TGCAGCGCGGGGGGCCTCGGCTCTGAAGCTTTCTTT

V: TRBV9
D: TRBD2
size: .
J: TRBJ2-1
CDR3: CASTVAGDSSYNEQFF
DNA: TGTGCCAGCACCGTAGCGGGGGACTCTTCCTACAATGAGCAGTTCTTC

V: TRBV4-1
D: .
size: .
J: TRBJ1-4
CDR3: CASSQELRTERNEKLFF
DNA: TGCGCCAGCAGCCAAGAGCTCAGGACAGAACGAAATGAAAAACTGTTTTTT

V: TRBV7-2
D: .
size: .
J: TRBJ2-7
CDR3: CASSPTISHEQYF
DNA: TGTGCCAGCAGCCCTACTATCAGCCACGAGCAGTACTTC

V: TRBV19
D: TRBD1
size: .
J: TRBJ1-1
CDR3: CASSSQGANTEAFF
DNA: TGTGCCAGTAGTTCCCAGGGGGCAAACACTGAAGCTTTCTTT

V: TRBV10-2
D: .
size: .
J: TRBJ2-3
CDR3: CASSEGPRGPFSTDTQYF
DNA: TGCGCCAGCAGCGAGGGCCCAAGGGGCCCTTTTAGCACAGATACGCAGTATTTT